Given below is one T cell receptor (beta chain) in context. The antigen this receptor binds is unknown. No per-base quality is available; no much larger clone lies one base away. CDR1 and CDR2 are drawn from the germline V gene (reference sequence): GTSNPN, SVGIG. Taken from cysteine to phenylalanine, the CDR3 has 13 residues. Only the CDR3 DNA stays, 39 bases, in frame from base 1. V was cut back by 4 bases and J by 0 bases, leaving a gap of 9 bases between them. Amplification of TCR beta CDR3 regions was carried out from RNA transcripts. For the first round of RT-PCR on the TCR CDR3, the HTBI primer set was used together with the Qiagen OneStep RT-PCR kit. Libraries were constructed in a second round of multiplex PCR, after which size selection and purification were carried out. Libraries were sequenced paired-end with 100 bp reads on an Illumina HiSeq2000. The original methods were these. Raw data were processed with SOAPnuke, discarding reads with adapters, uncalled bases, mean Phred below 15, or no exact constant-primer or identifier match. COPE v1.2.5 was used to merge high-quality paired reads, and clonotypes were defined as unique nucleotide sequences. MiTCR v1.1 was used to align the clonotypes against IMGT TRBV, TRBD and TRBJ reference segments. Only V-J combinations with frequency above 0.0001, covering 98% to 99.2% of repertoires, were analysed. The TCS score was defined as the ratio of F50 (clonal expansion) to E x V (chaos), calculated using BLOSUM62-based TCRdist between CDR3 peptides within each V-J. Welch's t-statistics and random forest reduced several hundred V-J features to roughly 13, which were used in a naive Bayes classifier (R e1071). TCRdb passed the public sequencing reads through fastp at Q25 and MiXCR, retaining productive beta sequences. Every CDR3 protein is listed once, alongside the most common genes and DNA of its rows. The V and J calls here are based on TCRdb, not the publication. The sample data list more than 300,000 distinct CDR3 sequences, and about a sixth of these were observed just once. The ten largest clones capture around a third of the sample.

The data derive from a study of T cells in Graves' hyperthyroidism and ophthalmopathy (dated by TCRdb to between 2018 and 2021). Study-level background: Peripheral blood samples were taken at initial diagnosis, before any treatment was given. Prospective prediction of ophthalmopathy was tested in an independent validation cohort consisting of 18 hyperthyroidism patients and around 16 patients who later progressed to ophthalmopathy. Thyroid tissue and blood T-cell repertoires from over 5 Graves' hyperthyroidism patients were also compared in the study. According to the paper, TCR Vbeta CDR3 sequencing was carried out on 135 peripheral blood samples, which came from 40 to 45 ophthalmopathy, around 74 hyperthyroidism and about 17 progressor patients. To identify TCR V-J signatures that set the groups apart, the researchers used a discovery cohort of 90 to 100 patients, made up of 43 with Graves' ophthalmopathy and about 59 with stable Graves' hyperthyroidism. After blood sampling, hyperthyroidism patients were treated with methimazole at a starting dose of 30 mg daily, and ophthalmopathy patients were treated with high-dose intravenous methylprednisolone. The 100 discovery patients were divided at random into training and test sets in a 7:3 ratio. What the study reported, not specific to this receptor: No statistical method was used to fix the sample size in advance, and group allocation was not hidden from the investigators. Most expanded thyroid clonotypes (frequency above 0.001) were also found in blood, which suggests that blood repertoires may mirror thyroid immune responses. In cross-validation, a model built on a 13 V-J signature told ophthalmopathy apart from stable hyperthyroidism with 85% to 90% sensitivity and about 81% specificity, and in testing the same model reached 80%/75%. In validation, the model predicted progression to ophthalmopathy a median of roughly 6.1 months before onset, with over 55% sensitivity and nearly 75% specificity.

Hyperthyroidism patients were newly diagnosed, with disease duration under 2 months, and aged 18 to 65 years. Exclusion was applied to patients with uncontrolled infections, other autoimmune diseases, pregnancy or lactation. Diagnoses were established on the basis of clinical symptoms, serum thyroxine and TRAb, thyroid ultrasound, and orbital computed tomography. Blood from progressor patients was collected at the time of first diagnosis with hyperthyroidism, before any ophthalmopathy symptoms had appeared. PBMCs were isolated from more than 9 ml of fresh peripheral blood by Ficoll-Paque density gradient centrifugation. Progressor patients were first diagnosed with Graves' hyperthyroidism and then developed ophthalmopathy during follow-up. Total RNA was extracted using Trizol reagent, and RNA quality was assessed on an Agilent 2100 Bioanalyzer.

This receptor was taken from a young woman with Graves' hyperthyroidism that later progressed to Graves' ophthalmopathy. The rearranged chain carries TRBV30 and TRBJ1-1; no confident D gene assignment can be made. Sample: blood. The CDR3 reads CAWNLDLNTEAFF. The DNA sequence follows: TGTGCCTGGAATTTGGATTTGAACACTGAAGCTTTCTTT.